Included here is one T cell receptor (beta chain) sequence, with context. Distinct nucleotide sequences in the sample also encode this CDR3. This entry comes from a study of shared clonotypes between healthy human individuals. The method was immunoSEQ multiplex PCR; TCRdb's version includes in-frame clones alone and lacks a portion of them. The data contain over a million clones, around 97% of them singletons. V lost 1 base, J lost 0 bases, and 6 bases stayed unmatched. The CDR3 runs to 17 residues. Germline CDR1 is KGHSH and CDR2 is LQKENI. J is TRBJ1-3 and V is TRBV18; 7 positions agree with TRBD1. This receptor was identified in a man younger than 40 in good health. Sequencing was carried out using naive CD4+ T cells sorted from blood. The subset was: CD45RA+ positively selected. The CDR3, as DNA: TGTGCCAGCTCACCACTCGGGACAGCGAACTCTGGAAACACCATATATTTT. The encoded protein is CASSPLGTANSGNTIYF.